Listed below are T cell receptor beta chains from one sample, sequenced in a study of cytomegalovirus exposure and HLA in healthy donors. Assay: immunoSEQ multiplex PCR; the TCRdb copy retains only in-frame clones and omits some. The sample yields roughly 120,000 clones, roughly 80% seen once. Sequencing used PBMCs. The receptors come from a man aged 55 to 69 in good health and CMV-seropositive. The CDR3 runs from the conserved cysteine through the conserved F or W. The order of the fields is D gene, clone size, V gene, J gene, CDR3 protein, CDR3 DNA. D genes are given only for firm matches. Only part of the rows carry a size: once, few, many, or a class if the clone is expanded.

NA	NA	TRBV18	TRBJ1-2	CASSPGGGDYGYTF	TGTGCCAGCTCACCCGGTGGGGGGGACTATGGCTACACCTTC
TRBD2	once	TRBV19	TRBJ2-1	CASSIGSGNHEQFF	TGTGCCAGTAGTATCGGTAGCGGGAACCATGAGCAGTTCTTC
NA	NA	TRBV18	TRBJ2-3	CASSPPGGQGDTQYF	TGTGCCAGCTCACCACCAGGGGGACAAGGAGATACGCAGTATTTT
NA	once	TRBV7-2	TRBJ2-2	CASSSRHLGGELFF	TGTGCCAGCAGCTCTCGCCACCTAGGCGGGGAGCTGTTTTTT
TRBD1	NA	TRBV2	TRBJ2-7	CASSEGTGSFYEQYF	TGTGCCAGCAGTGAGGGGACAGGGAGCTTCTACGAGCAGTACTTC
NA	NA	TRBV18	TRBJ1-4	CASSPRGSRDNEKLFF	TGTGCCAGCTCACCACGCGGATCCCGGGATAATGAAAAACTGTTTTTT
NA	NA	TRBV7-8	TRBJ2-5	CASSLVQGLETQYF	TGTGCCAGCAGCTTAGTGCAGGGGTTGGAGACCCAGTACTTC
TRBD1	NA	TRBV2	TRBJ2-3	CASSRQGPDTQYF	TGTGCCAGCAGTAGACAGGGGCCAGATACGCAGTATTTT
NA	NA	TRBV2	TRBJ1-1	CASRPQGNTEAFF	TGTGCCAGCAGGCCACAGGGAAATACTGAAGCTTTCTTT
TRBD2	NA	TRBV5-4	TRBJ2-2	CASSLTSVANTGELFF	TGTGCCAGCAGCTTAACTAGCGTCGCGAACACCGGGGAGCTGTTTTTT
TRBD1	few	TRBV2	TRBJ1-1	CASSEWRQGGNTEAFF	TGTGCCAGCAGTGAATGGAGACAGGGTGGGAACACTGAAGCTTTCTTT
TRBD1	NA	TRBV2	TRBJ1-6	CASSVKGQGKDSPLHF	TGTGCCAGCAGTGTCAAGGGACAGGGGAAGGATTCACCCCTCCACTTT
TRBD1	NA	TRBV5-1	TRBJ1-2	CASSGGTEGGYGYTF	TGCGCCAGCAGCGGGGGGACAGAGGGAGGCTATGGCTACACCTTC
TRBD2	NA	TRBV29-1	TRBJ2-7	CSVMDGLAGYSEQYF	TGCAGCGTCATGGACGGGCTAGCGGGATACAGCGAGCAGTACTTC
NA	NA	TRBV5-1	TRBJ2-7	CASSLGLARLYEQYF	TGCGCCAGCAGCTTGGGGCTAGCGAGACTCTACGAGCAGTACTTC
NA	NA	TRBV7-2	TRBJ1-4	CASSLGWGSRATNEKLFF	TGTGCCAGCAGCTTAGGGTGGGGCAGTAGAGCAACTAATGAAAAACTGTTTTTT
TRBD1	NA	TRBV6-5	TRBJ2-7	CASSIQGANEQYF	TGTGCCAGCAGTATACAGGGGGCCAACGAGCAGTACTTC
TRBD2	NA	TRBV5-1	TRBJ2-3	CASSLGGLAGGYTDTQYF	TGCGCCAGCAGCTTGGGCGGACTAGCGGGAGGGTACACAGATACGCAGTATTTT
NA	NA	TRBV11-3	TRBJ2-5	CASSSSGQETQYF	TGTGCCAGCAGCAGTAGCGGTCAAGAGACCCAGTACTTC
TRBD1	NA	TRBV15	TRBJ1-3	CATSRRGQLNTIYF	TGTGCCACCAGCCGTAGGGGACAGTTAAACACCATATATTTT
NA	NA	TRBV11-1	TRBJ2-3	CASSLRRISTDTQYF	TGTGCCAGCAGCTTGCGGCGTATCAGCACAGATACGCAGTATTTT
TRBD1	NA	TRBV9	TRBJ1-2	CASSDDTGGYGYTF	TGTGCCAGCAGCGATGATACAGGGGGTTACGGCTACACCTTC
NA	once	TRBV4-1	TRBJ2-5	CASTGGPSNEQYF	TGCGCCAGCACAGGCGGGCCTTCTAATGAGCAGTACTTC
NA	NA	TRBV30	TRBJ2-5	CAWKGMWTQETQYF	TGTGCCTGGAAGGGGATGTGGACCCAAGAGACCCAGTACTTC
NA	once	TRBV21-1	TRBJ2-4	CASSPGGWTSGNIQYF	TGTGCCAGCAGCCCCGGCGGGTGGACTTCGGGAAACATTCAGTACTTC
NA	NA	TRBV5-1	TRBJ2-2	CASSLARGELFF	TGCGCCAGCAGCTTGGCCCGCGGGGAGCTGTTTTTT
NA	once	TRBV28	TRBJ2-1	CASHNSFLYNEQFF	TGTGCCAGCCACAACAGCTTTCTTTACAATGAGCAGTTCTTC
NA	NA	TRBV30	TRBJ2-5	CAWSGARETQYF	TGTGCCTGGAGTGGGGCAAGGGAGACCCAGTACTTC
TRBD1	NA	TRBV28	TRBJ2-5	CASSFPRQGTQETQYF	TGTGCCAGCAGTTTCCCTAGACAGGGGACCCAAGAGACCCAGTACTTC
TRBD1	NA	TRBV19	TRBJ1-6	CASSPQGGQATYNSPLHF	TGTGCCAGTAGTCCTCAGGGAGGACAGGCTACCTATAATTCACCCCTCCACTTT
NA	NA	TRBV29-1	TRBJ2-7	CSVDGGGTYEQYF	TGCAGCGTTGACGGGGGTGGGACCTACGAGCAGTACTTC
NA	NA	TRBV4-1	TRBJ1-1	CASRTTGGSEAFF	TGCGCCAGCAGGACCACAGGTGGCTCTGAAGCTTTCTTT
TRBD1	NA	TRBV28	TRBJ1-5	CASTTDRGYQPQHF	TGTGCCAGCACTACGGACAGGGGTTATCAGCCCCAGCATTTT
NA	NA	TRBV10-1	TRBJ1-6	CASSESMQGNSPLHF	TGCGCCAGCAGTGAGTCAATGCAGGGGAATTCACCCCTCCACTTT
TRBD1	NA	TRBV9	TRBJ1-1	CASSPGTGDGTEAFF	TGTGCCAGCAGCCCCGGGACAGGGGATGGCACTGAAGCTTTCTTT
TRBD1	NA	TRBV5-4	TRBJ2-7	CASSLWGQQLYEQYF	TGTGCCAGCAGCTTATGGGGACAGCAACTCTACGAGCAGTACTTC
TRBD1	NA	TRBV28	TRBJ2-1	CASSWTGENNEQFF	TGTGCCAGCAGTTGGACAGGTGAAAACAATGAGCAGTTCTTC
TRBD1	NA	TRBV25-1	TRBJ2-7	CASSESGTGAYPAYEQYF	TGTGCCAGCAGTGAATCTGGGACAGGGGCCTACCCAGCCTACGAGCAGTACTTC
NA	NA	TRBV7-9	TRBJ2-5	CASSLLTAQETQYF	TGTGCCAGCAGCTTACTCACAGCTCAAGAGACCCAGTACTTC
NA	NA	TRBV6-1	TRBJ1-5	CASSVSGTHQPQHF	TGTGCCAGCAGTGTTTCAGGCACCCATCAGCCCCAGCATTTT
NA	NA	TRBV28	TRBJ2-1	CATGLRYNEQFF	TGTGCCACGGGACTGCGTTACAATGAGCAGTTCTTC